These T cell receptor beta chains were read from a single sample in a study of beta chain features in type 1 diabetes. Assay: immunoSEQ multiplex PCR; the TCRdb copy retains only in-frame clones and omits some. The data contain around 710,000 clones, 9.5% to 15% of them singletons. The sample was naive CD4+ T cells from blood. These receptors all come from a man aged 25-45 years with type 1 diabetes. Each CDR3 is given with its conserved first and last residue. Each record gives: J gene, clone size, D gene, V gene, CDR3 DNA, CDR3 protein. A D gene is named only where the DNA matches it firmly. A row's size may be missing; if present it is once, few, many or a size class.

TRBJ2-4 NA TRBD1 TRBV9 TGTGCCAGCAGCCTAGGGACAGGGTCGGGAAACATTCAGTACTTC CASSLGTGSGNIQYF
TRBJ2-7 NA TRBD1 TRBV7-9 TGTGCCAGCAGCAAACCAGGGGGCTACGAGCAGTACTTC CASSKPGGYEQYF
TRBJ1-6 few NA TRBV6-5 TGTGCCAGCAGTTACATGGACGATTCACCCCTCCACTTT CASSYMDDSPLHF
TRBJ1-1 few NA TRBV4-3 TGCGCCAGCAGCCAAGATTTTCGACCGGGAGGGACTGAAGCTTTCTTT CASSQDFRPGGTEAFF
TRBJ2-2 few NA TRBV13 TGTGCCAGCAGCTCGACGGGTCTGAGGACCGGGGAGCTGTTTTTT CASSSTGLRTGELFF
TRBJ1-2 NA TRBD1 TRBV9 TGTGCCAGCGGAGCTACAGGGGGCGGCTATGGCTACACCTTC CASGATGGGYGYTF
TRBJ1-5 NA TRBD1 TRBV18 TGTGCCAGCTCACCGACAGGGCTGGGACAGCCCCAGCATTTT CASSPTGLGQPQHF
TRBJ1-3 NA NA TRBV11-2 TGTGCCAGCAGCTTAGATCTGACAGGACCATCCTCTGGAAACACCATATATTTT CASSLDLTGPSSGNTIYF
TRBJ1-4 NA NA TRBV9 TGTGCCAGCAGCGTAGGAGGGCCCCTCGCAACTAATGAAAAACTGTTTTTT CASSVGGPLATNEKLFF
TRBJ2-3 few TRBD2 TRBV7-2 TGTGCCAGCAGCCCGAATGGGCGGGGGGTCCCAGATACGCAGTATTTT CASSPNGRGVPDTQYF
TRBJ2-2 few TRBD1 TRBV7-6 TGTGCCAGCAGCTTAGTAGGGACAGCTCCCACCGGGGAGCTGTTTTTT CASSLVGTAPTGELFF
TRBJ2-7 once NA TRBV20-1 TGCAGTGCTAGAGCCGACAACGAGCAGTACTTC CSARADNEQYF
TRBJ1-1 once TRBD1 TRBV5-1 TGCGCCAGCAGCTTGGGTCCTACAGGGGGCCTCGGACAGATGAACACTGAAGCTTTCTTT CASSLGPTGGLGQMNTEAFF
TRBJ1-6 NA NA TRBV6-1 TGTGCCAGCAGTGAAGCGGGCGGGGGGGATTCACCCCTCCACTTT CASSEAGGGDSPLHF
TRBJ2-1 NA TRBD1 TRBV23-1 TGCGCCAGCCGAGGGACAGGACCCTACAATGAGCAGTTCTTC CASRGTGPYNEQFF
TRBJ1-5 few NA TRBV6-5 TGTGCCAGCAGTTCGCAGGGACTCCATAGCAATCAGCCCCAGCATTTT CASSSQGLHSNQPQHF
TRBJ2-7 NA NA TRBV7-2 TGTGCCAGCAGCAACTATTACGAGCAGTACTTC CASSNYYEQYF
TRBJ2-7 NA TRBD1 TRBV2 TGTGCCAGCAGTCCGGACAGGGACTCCTACGAGCAGTACTTC CASSPDRDSYEQYF
TRBJ2-7 few NA TRBV11-2 TGTGCCAGCAGCTTATTGAGGGTATCACGGTACGAGCAGTACTTC CASSLLRVSRYEQYF
TRBJ1-2 NA NA TRBV9 TGTGCCAGCAGCAAAGGTCCGGGCCCCGTGGGCACCTTC CASSKGPGPVGTF
TRBJ2-3 few NA TRBV5-1 TGCGCCAGCAGCTTGGTTGTAGGGGAGGCAGATACGCAGTATTTT CASSLVVGEADTQYF
TRBJ2-4 NA NA TRBV29-1 TGCAGCGTCGGGCGGGGCCCTGGGGACATTCAGTACTTC CSVGRGPGDIQYF
TRBJ1-2 NA TRBD1 TRBV5-6 TGTGCCAGCAGCCCTGGGACAGATGGCTACACCTTC CASSPGTDGYTF
TRBJ2-5 few NA TRBV13 TGTGCCAGCACCTCAGGGGCCGGCGGGAAGACCCAGTACTTC CASTSGAGGKTQYF
TRBJ2-1 NA NA TRBV9 TGTGCCAGCAGCGTAGGTTCTAGCATCAATGAGCAGTTCTTC CASSVGSSINEQFF
TRBJ2-2 few NA TRBV5-6 TGTGCCAGCAGCTTTGTTGTGGCCGGGGAGCTGTTTTTT CASSFVVAGELFF
TRBJ2-7 NA NA TRBV7-9 TGTGCCAGCAGCACAAGGGACCGGAGCTCCTACGAGCAGTACTTC CASSTRDRSSYEQYF
TRBJ2-5 few TRBD2 TRBV9 TGTGCCAGCAGTCAATCTGCGGGGGGCTTCCAAGAGACCCAGTACTTC CASSQSAGGFQETQYF
TRBJ2-1 NA NA TRBV7-2 TGTGCCAGCAGCCTTACGGGGGCGTCCTACAATGAGCAGTTCTTC CASSLTGASYNEQFF
TRBJ1-5 NA TRBD1 TRBV5-1 TGCGCCAGCACCCCTACAGGGGAGGGCAATCAGCCCCAGCATTTT CASTPTGEGNQPQHF
TRBJ1-1 NA TRBD1 TRBV7-9 TGTGCCAGCAGCGGACAATGGACAGGGAATGAAGCTTTCTTT CASSGQWTGNEAFF
TRBJ1-6 few NA TRBV7-9 TGTGCCAGCAGCATTGAAACAGGGAGGAATTCACCCCTCCACTTT CASSIETGRNSPLHF
TRBJ2-7 few NA TRBV28 TGTGCCAGCAGTTTAGAAGGGACGACCCACGAGCAGTACTTC CASSLEGTTHEQYF
TRBJ2-5 NA TRBD1 TRBV6-6 TGTGCCAGCAGTTACCCCGCAGGGGGCGCGTATGAGACCCAGTACTTC CASSYPAGGAYETQYF
TRBJ2-7 few TRBD1 TRBV7-2 TGTGCCAGCAGCTTACTTACCGGGACAGGGGCCTACGAGCAGTACTTC CASSLLTGTGAYEQYF
TRBJ2-1 few NA TRBV9 TGTGCCAGCAGCGCTACTAGTAGCTCCTACAATGAGCAGTTCTTC CASSATSSSYNEQFF
TRBJ2-2 NA TRBD2 TRBV2 TGTGCCAGCGGGGGACTAGCGGGTAACACCGGGGAGCTGTTTTTT CASGGLAGNTGELFF
TRBJ1-6 NA TRBD1 TRBV5-1 TGCGCCAGCAGCTTGTTCCCGAGGGTTGGACAGGGTAATTCACCCCTCCACTTT CASSLFPRVGQGNSPLHF
TRBJ2-3 NA TRBD2 TRBV7-2 TGTGCCAGCAGCACAGCGGGTCTAGCGGGGGGGCCAGATACGCAGTATTTT CASSTAGLAGGPDTQYF
TRBJ2-1 few TRBD1 TRBV7-6 TGTGCCAGCAGCTTAGATAACAGGGGCAATGAGCAGTTCTTC CASSLDNRGNEQFF
TRBJ2-1 few TRBD1 TRBV5-1 TGCGCCAGCAGCTACACGACGGGACAGGTTTATGGTGAGCAGTTCTTC CASSYTTGQVYGEQFF
TRBJ1-3 few NA TRBV11-1 TGTGCCAGCAGCTTATTCCTCAATGACGGAAACACCATATATTTT CASSLFLNDGNTIYF
TRBJ2-7 NA NA TRBV29-1 TGCAGCGCAGAACAATGGGACGAGCAGTACTTC CSAEQWDEQYF
TRBJ2-5 few NA TRBV14 TGTGCCAGCAGCCAAGCTATGGGGCTGGAGACCCAGTACTTC CASSQAMGLETQYF
TRBJ1-3 NA TRBD1 TRBV9 TGTGCCAGCAGCGACAGGGGGGACGGAAACACCATATATTTT CASSDRGDGNTIYF
TRBJ2-7 NA TRBD1 TRBV19 TGTGCCAGTAGGGGACAGGGAATGGGAACTACCTACGAGCAGTACTTC CASRGQGMGTTYEQYF
TRBJ2-1 NA NA TRBV14 TGTGCCAGCAGCCAGGGCAGTTGGGGCGGGGAGCAGTTCTTC CASSQGSWGGEQFF
TRBJ2-7 few NA TRBV7-9 TGTGCCAGCAGCTTCGGTCCAGGGTTCCACGAGCAGTACTTC CASSFGPGFHEQYF
TRBJ1-1 NA NA TRBV29-1 TGCAGCGTTGATCCCGGGGGCACTGAAGCTTTCTTT CSVDPGGTEAFF
TRBJ1-1 NA NA TRBV6-5 TGTGCCAGCAGTTTACAGGGACTTGGTGAAGCTTTCTTT CASSLQGLGEAFF
TRBJ1-6 few NA TRBV7-9 TGTGCCAGCAGCTTAGCGGGCAGGGGCGCCTATAATTCACCCCTCCACTTT CASSLAGRGAYNSPLHF
TRBJ1-3 few NA TRBV7-2 TGTGCCAGCAGCTTAGCTGGCAGCTCTGGAAACACCATATATTTT CASSLAGSSGNTIYF
TRBJ2-2 NA NA TRBV19 TGTGCCAGTAGTATTAAGGTGTTGGTCGGGGAGCTGTTTTTT CASSIKVLVGELFF
TRBJ2-1 few NA TRBV9 TGTGCCAGCAGCGTAGGTCAGTTTAATGAGCAGTTCTTC CASSVGQFNEQFF
TRBJ2-5 few NA TRBV7-8 TGTGCCAGCATCAATCCGGAAGCGGCCCAAGAGACCCAGTACTTC CASINPEAAQETQYF
TRBJ1-4 NA TRBD1 TRBV30 TGTGCCTGGAGTGTAGACAGGGGGGAAAAACTGTTTTTT CAWSVDRGEKLFF
TRBJ1-5 few TRBD1 TRBV6-5 TGTGCCAGCAGACGGACAGGGGGCCGTAATCAGCCCCAGCATTTT CASRRTGGRNQPQHF
TRBJ1-1 NA TRBD1 TRBV29-1 TGCAGCGTTAAGGGGGCCAGGGGCACTGAAGCTTTCTTT CSVKGARGTEAFF
TRBJ1-2 NA NA TRBV28 TGTGCCAGCAGTTTACCGGGGAAGAACTATGGCTACACCTTC CASSLPGKNYGYTF
TRBJ2-1 few TRBD2 TRBV7-9 TGTGCCAGCAGCTTGGGGGCTAGCGGGGAGTACAATGAGCAGTTCTTC CASSLGASGEYNEQFF